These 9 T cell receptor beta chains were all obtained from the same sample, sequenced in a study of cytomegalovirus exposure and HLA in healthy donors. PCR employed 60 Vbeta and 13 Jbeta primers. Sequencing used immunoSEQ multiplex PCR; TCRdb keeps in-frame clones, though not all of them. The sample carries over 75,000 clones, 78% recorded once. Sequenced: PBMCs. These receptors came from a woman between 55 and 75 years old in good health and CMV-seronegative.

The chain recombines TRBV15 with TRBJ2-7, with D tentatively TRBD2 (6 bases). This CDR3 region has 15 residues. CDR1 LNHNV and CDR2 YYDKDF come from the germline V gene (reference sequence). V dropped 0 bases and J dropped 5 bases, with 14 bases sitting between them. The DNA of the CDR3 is TGTGCCACCAGCAGAGATCGAGCGGGCTTACACGAGCAGTACTTC. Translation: CATSRDRAGLHEQYF.

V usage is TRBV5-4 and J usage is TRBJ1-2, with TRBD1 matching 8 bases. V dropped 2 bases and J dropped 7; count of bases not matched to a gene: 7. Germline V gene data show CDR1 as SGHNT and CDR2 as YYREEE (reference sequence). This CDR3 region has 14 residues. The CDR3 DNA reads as TGTGCCAGCAGCTTAACAGGGGGAAGCGCTGGCTACACCTTC. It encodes CASSLTGGSAGYTF. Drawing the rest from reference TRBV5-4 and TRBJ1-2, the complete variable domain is ETGVTQSPTHLIKTRGQQVTLRCSSQSGHNTVSWYQQALGQGPQFIFQYYREEENGRGNFPPRFSGLQFPNYSSELNVNALELDDSALYLCASSLTGGSAGYTFGSGTRLTVV.

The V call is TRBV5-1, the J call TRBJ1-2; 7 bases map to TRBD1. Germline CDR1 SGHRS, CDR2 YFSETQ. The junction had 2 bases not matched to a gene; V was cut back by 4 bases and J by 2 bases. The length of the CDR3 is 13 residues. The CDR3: CASSEGQNYGYTF. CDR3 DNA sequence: TGCGCCAGCAGCGAGGGACAGAACTATGGCTACACCTTC.

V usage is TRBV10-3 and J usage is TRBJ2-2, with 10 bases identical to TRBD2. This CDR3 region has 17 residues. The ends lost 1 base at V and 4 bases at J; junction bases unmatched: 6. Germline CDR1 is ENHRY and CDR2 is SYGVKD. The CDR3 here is CAISEYLAGDLTGELFF. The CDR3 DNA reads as TGTGCCATCAGTGAGTACCTAGCGGGGGACCTCACCGGGGAGCTGTTTTTT.

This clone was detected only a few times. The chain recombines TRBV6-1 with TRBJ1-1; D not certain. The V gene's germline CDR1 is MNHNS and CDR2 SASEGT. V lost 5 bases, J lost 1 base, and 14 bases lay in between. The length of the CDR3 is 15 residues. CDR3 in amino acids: CASSFEGWQNTEAFF. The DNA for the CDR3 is TGTGCCAGCAGTTTCGAGGGTTGGCAGAACACTGAAGCTTTCTTT.

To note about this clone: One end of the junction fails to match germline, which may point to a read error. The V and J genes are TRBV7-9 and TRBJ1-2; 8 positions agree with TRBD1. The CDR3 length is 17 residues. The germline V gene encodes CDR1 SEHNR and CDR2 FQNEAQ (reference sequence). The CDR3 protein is CSSSRGQGRDFGYGYTF. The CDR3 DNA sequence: TGTTCCAGCAGCCGAGGACAGGGTAGGGACTTTGGCTATGGCTACACCTTC.

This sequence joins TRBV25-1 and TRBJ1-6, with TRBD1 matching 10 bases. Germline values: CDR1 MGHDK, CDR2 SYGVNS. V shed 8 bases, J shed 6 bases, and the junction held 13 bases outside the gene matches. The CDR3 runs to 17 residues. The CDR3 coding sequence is TGTGCCAGCCCAGACTCCCGGGACAGGGGCAGTAATTCACCCCTCCACTTT. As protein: CASPDSRDRGSNSPLHF.

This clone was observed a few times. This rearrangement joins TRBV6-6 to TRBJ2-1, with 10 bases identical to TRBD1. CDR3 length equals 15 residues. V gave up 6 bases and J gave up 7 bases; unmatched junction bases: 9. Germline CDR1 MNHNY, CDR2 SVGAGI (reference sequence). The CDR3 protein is CASRKGQGRMNEQFF. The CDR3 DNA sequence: TGTGCCAGCAGGAAGGGACAGGGGAGGATGAATGAGCAGTTCTTC.

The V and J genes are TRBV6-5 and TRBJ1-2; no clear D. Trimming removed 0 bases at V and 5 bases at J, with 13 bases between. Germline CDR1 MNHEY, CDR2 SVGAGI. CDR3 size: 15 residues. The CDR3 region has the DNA TGTGCCAGCAGTTACTCGAATGGAGGCGCTTATGGCTACACCTTC. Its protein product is CASSYSNGGAYGYTF.